This T cell receptor beta chain appears in the sequencing data of a study of blood T cells in healthy people across ages. Background on the study: About one barcoded TCR beta cDNA was captured per two T cells. Study-wide results and caveats: When one million T cells were used, diversity estimates were thought to be underestimates.

This clonotype occurred a few times. The antigen is unknown. A second PCR, run for roughly 7 to 11 cycles, used a sample-barcoded 5' primer plus a J-beta primer mix. In TCRdb, the 5' RACE reads were re-called with MiXCR into one record per CDR3 protein. Of roughly 800,000 distinct CDR3 sequences in the sample, roughly 35% are singletons; the top ten hold 10% to 15%. The junction had 8 bases not matched to a gene; V was cut back by 7 bases and J by 8 bases. The V gene's germline CDR1 is SNHLY and CDR2 FYNNEI. This CDR3 is built from 14 residues. All donors came from Russia, were Caucasian and healthy, and spanned ages roughly 6 to 95. Every participating donor contributed 8.5 to 10 milliliters of peripheral blood through a draw.

The sequencing sample was made of blood. The chain recombines TRBV2 with TRBJ1-4; TRBD1 aligns across 9 bases. The TCR comes from a man aged 18 to 30 in good health. The CDR3 here is CASNYRGPREKLFF. The CDR3, as DNA: TGTGCCAGCAACTACAGGGGGCCGAGGGAAAAACTGTTTTTT.